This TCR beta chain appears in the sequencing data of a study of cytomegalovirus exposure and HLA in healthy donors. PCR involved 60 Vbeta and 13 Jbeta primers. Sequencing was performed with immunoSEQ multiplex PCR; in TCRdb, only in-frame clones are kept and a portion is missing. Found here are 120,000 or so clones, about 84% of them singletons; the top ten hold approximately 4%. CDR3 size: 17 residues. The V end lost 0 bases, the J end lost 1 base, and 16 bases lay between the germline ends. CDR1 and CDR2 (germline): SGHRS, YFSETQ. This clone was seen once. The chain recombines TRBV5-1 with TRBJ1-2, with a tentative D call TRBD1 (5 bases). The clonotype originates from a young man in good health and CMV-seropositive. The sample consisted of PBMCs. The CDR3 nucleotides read TGCGCCAGCAGCTTGGTGGATCAGGGATTGGATAACTATGGCTACACCTTC. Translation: CASSLVDQGLDNYGYTF.